One sample yielded the 29 T cell receptor beta chains listed below, sequenced in a study of shared clonotypes between healthy human individuals. TCRdb's table, derived via immunoSEQ multiplex PCR, lists solely in-frame clones and lacks some. The repertoire has around 2.5 million clones, 90% to 95% of them found once; the top ten carry around 0.4%. Sequencing used naive CD4+ T cells from PBMCs. As to subset: CD45RA+ positively selected. The receptors originated from a man aged 18 to 29 in good health. Some clones in this sample may be carry-over from other donors' samples.

Concerning this clone: Additional DNA sequences in this sample encode the identical CDR3. The chain links TRBV18 to TRBJ2-2; 7 bases are a match to TRBD1. This CDR3 has 15 residues. CDR1 is KGHSH, CDR2 LQKENI, per germline. Germline trimming cut 3 bases from V and 3 bases from J; bases unmatched to any gene: 4. The CDR3 nucleotides are TGTGCCAGCTCACCTAGGGGGCGCGACACCGGGGAGCTGTTTTTT. Translated, it gives CASSPRGRDTGELFF.

V gene TRBV10-3 combines with J gene TRBJ2-7; D is unclear. Trimming stripped 3 bases from V and 2 bases from J, with 14 bases between. Germline V gives CDR1 ENHRY, CDR2 SYGVKD. This CDR3 has 15 residues. The CDR3 nucleotides are TGTGCCATCAGTGAAGGGATAGGATTCCCCTACGAGCAGTACTTC. Protein sequence: CAISEGIGFPYEQYF.

The chain employs TRBV7-9 and TRBJ2-7; 8 nucleotides line up with TRBD1. The CDR3 length is 13 residues. The germline CDR1 and CDR2 sequences are SEHNR and FQNEAQ (reference sequence). Losses at the gene ends were 6 bases for V and 3 bases for J; bases not matched to a gene: 4. CDR3 amino acids: CASRGQVLYEQYF. The CDR3 DNA reads TGTGCCAGCAGGGGACAGGTTCTCTACGAGCAGTACTTC.

Notes on this clone: Other nucleotide sequences from this sample produce the same CDR3. This chain joins TRBV5-1 and TRBJ2-3, with a weak D call TRBD2 (5 bases). Germline CDR1 and CDR2: SGHRS and YFSETQ. V shed 3 bases and J shed 2 bases, with 10 bases lying between them. The CDR3 consists of 14 residues. As DNA, the CDR3 is TGCGCCAGCAGCTCGGGATTAGTCACAGATACGCAGTATTTT. It codes for CASSSGLVTDTQYF.

The gene calls are TRBV5-5 and TRBJ2-1; D gene uncertain. V was cut by 4 bases and J by 8 bases, with 7 bases left in between. The CDR3 length is 11 residues. Germline assignment: CDR1 SGHKS and CDR2 YYEKEE (reference sequence). The CDR3: CASSPWDEQFF. In nucleotides, the CDR3 is TGTGCCAGCAGCCCGTGGGATGAGCAGTTCTTC.

J is TRBJ2-7 and V is TRBV5-1, with a weak D call TRBD1 (6 bases). CDR1 and CDR2 from the germline V gene are SGHRS and YFSETQ. The CDR3 totals 15 residues. With 4 bases removed from V and 0 bases from J, the gap between germline ends came to 14 bases. The DNA of the CDR3 is TGCGCCAGCAGCCGCACAGGGAGTCCCTCCTACGAGCAGTACTTC. Translation: CASSRTGSPSYEQYF.

The chain joins TRBV28 to TRBJ2-7; 9 positions match TRBD1. V trimming: 4 bases; J trimming: 4 bases; junction bases outside the gene matches: 5. From germline, CDR1 is MDHEN and CDR2 SYDVKM. The CDR3 runs 14 residues. As DNA, the CDR3 is TGTGCCAGCAGTTCGAGGACAGGGGTGTACGAGCAGTACTTC. Its protein product is CASSSRTGVYEQYF.

J is TRBJ2-1 and V is TRBV18, with D perhaps matching TRBD2 (6 bases). This CDR3 comprises 14 residues. The V end lost 4 bases, the J end lost 5 bases, and 12 bases lay between the germline ends. Germline-derived CDR1 and CDR2 are KGHSH and LQKENI. CDR3 in DNA: TGTGCCAGCTCACTCCAGCGGGCGAACAATGAGCAGTTCTTC. It yields the protein CASSLQRANNEQFF.

The V and J genes are TRBV27 and TRBJ1-5; tentatively, D is TRBD1 (5 bases). The V gene lost 5 bases and the J gene lost 0 bases, with 20 bases spanning the gap. The CDR3 loop spans 18 amino acids. CDR1 is MNHEY, CDR2 SMNVEV, per germline (reference sequence). CDR3 residues: CASSPRQPWPYSNQPQHF. DNA of the CDR3: TGTGCCAGCAGTCCGCGACAGCCGTGGCCTTATAGCAATCAGCCCCAGCATTTT.

This chain links TRBV2 with TRBJ2-5; the match to TRBD1 covers 9 bases. Germline CDR1 SNHLY, CDR2 FYNNEI. The CDR3 runs 14 residues. The trim removed 4 bases at V and 5 bases at J, leaving 5 bases unmatched. CDR3 in DNA: TGTGCCAGCAGTGCCGGGACAGGGTGGGAGACCCAGTACTTC. It yields the protein CASSAGTGWETQYF. The complete variable domain, with remaining parts taken from reference TRBV2 and TRBJ2-5, reads EPEVTQTPSHQVTQMGQEVILRCVPISNHLYFYWYRQILGQKVEFLVSFYNNEISEKSEIFDDQFSVERPDGSNFTLKIRSTKLEDSAMYFCASSAGTGWETQYFGPGTRLLVL.

V usage is TRBV2 and J usage is TRBJ2-3; 11 nucleotides agree with TRBD2. This CDR3 is built from 15 residues. Germline V gene sequence: CDR1 SNHLY, CDR2 FYNNEI. V was clipped by 8 bases and J by 4 bases; unmatched bases: 8. CDR3: CASGGSGRVADTQYF. CDR3 in DNA: TGTGCCAGCGGGGGTAGCGGGAGGGTTGCAGATACGCAGTATTTT. The whole variable domain, filled in from reference TRBV2 and TRBJ2-3, reads EPEVTQTPSHQVTQMGQEVILRCVPISNHLYFYWYRQILGQKVEFLVSFYNNEISEKSEIFDDQFSVERPDGSNFTLKIRSTKLEDSAMYFCASGGSGRVADTQYFGPGTRLTVL.

CDR3 region: CASRLTHRAGANVLTF. The CDR3 coding sequence is TGTGCCAGCAGATTGACCCACAGGGCTGGGGCCAACGTCCTGACTTTC. This chain uses TRBV7-2 with TRBJ2-6, with D perhaps TRBD1 (6 bases). The germline V gene has CDR1 SGHTA and CDR2 FQGNSA. The CDR3 sequence is 16 residues long. The V end lost 6 bases, the J end lost 2 bases, and 14 bases lay between the germline ends.

This clone showed up just once. The chain joins TRBV6-5 to TRBJ2-3; a weak D match, TRBD2 (6 bases). CDR1 is MNHEY and CDR2 is SVGAGI in the germline V gene. The CDR3 runs to 13 residues. The V gene lost 6 bases and the J gene lost 3 bases, with 10 bases spanning the gap. The CDR3 spells CASRPGGTDTQYF. The CDR3 DNA sequence: TGTGCCAGCAGACCTGGGGGGACAGATACGCAGTATTTT.

The V call is TRBV6-5, the J call TRBJ2-3; D call uncertain. Per the germline V gene, CDR1 is MNHEY and CDR2 is SVGAGI. Trimming removed 7 bases from V and 1 base from J, with 9 bases in between. The CDR3 is 13 amino acids. The CDR3 DNA sequence: TGTGCCAGCACCACCGCTGGCACAGATACGCAGTATTTT. It codes for CASTTAGTDTQYF.

This chain links TRBV7-9 with TRBJ2-5, with 9 bases identical to TRBD1. Germline lookup yields CDR1 SEHNR and CDR2 FQNEAQ (reference sequence). Trimming removed 5 bases from V and 5 bases from J; junction bases left unmatched: 6. The CDR3 is 14 amino acids. The DNA of the CDR3 is TGTGCCAGCAGCGCGGGACAGGGCGGGGAGACCCAGTACTTC. It encodes CASSAGQGGETQYF.

This clone appeared a single time. In DNA form, the CDR3 reads TGTGCCAGCAGTCCTCATCCGGGACAGGGCCACTATGGCTACACCTTC. This translates into CASSPHPGQGHYGYTF. This rearrangement joins TRBV28 to TRBJ1-2; 9 bases are shared with TRBD1. The CDR3 is 16 residues long. CDR1 MDHEN and CDR2 SYDVKM come from the germline V gene. V lost 5 bases, J lost 3 bases, and 10 bases stayed unmatched.

V is TRBV28 and J is TRBJ2-6; 8 bases are a match to TRBD1. Unmatched junction bases numbered 1, after V lost 2 bases and J lost 1 base. Germline values: CDR1 MDHEN, CDR2 SYDVKM. This CDR3 has 16 amino acids. This CDR3 is CASSLDRGSGANVLTF. As DNA, the CDR3 is TGTGCCAGCAGTTTAGACAGGGGATCTGGGGCCAACGTCCTGACTTTC.

The chain employs TRBV5-1 and TRBJ2-2; a possible D gene is TRBD2 (6 bases). The CDR3 runs 16 residues. V was cut by 0 bases and J by 4 bases, with 13 bases left in between. CDR1 and CDR2 from the germline V gene are SGHRS and YFSETQ. The CDR3 spells CASSLVISGPTGELFF. CDR3 sequence (DNA): TGCGCCAGCAGCTTGGTCATAAGCGGGCCCACCGGGGAGCTGTTTTTT.

V gene TRBV10-3 combines with J gene TRBJ2-5, with no clear D. The J call may be faulty, since TRBJ2-7 better matches the DNA end. CDR3 size: 12 residues. The germline V gene has CDR1 ENHRY and CDR2 SYGVKD. The CDR3 DNA is TGTGCCATCAGTGAGTTCGGGCTCGAGCAGTACTTC. Amino acid sequence: CAISEFGLEQYF.

V and J are TRBV29-1 and TRBJ1-4; D gene ambiguous. The length of the CDR3 is 14 residues. Germline V gives CDR1 SQVTM, CDR2 ANQGSEA. Trimming shortened V by 4 bases and J by 1 base, and 10 bases separated the two germline ends. CDR3 bases: TGCAGCGTTGGTTGGGGAGGAACTAATGAAAAACTGTTTTTT. Translating gives CSVGWGGTNEKLFF. Looking up the rest from reference TRBV29-1 and TRBJ1-4 gives the full variable domain: SAVISQKPSRDICQRGTSLTIQCQVDSQVTMMFWYRQQPGQSLTLIATANQGSEATYESGFVIDKFPISRPNLTFSTLTVSNMSPEDSSIYLCSVGWGGTNEKLFFGSGTQLSVL.

J is TRBJ2-7 and V is TRBV11-2; perhaps TRBD1 as D (6 bases). The CDR3 is made up of 17 amino acids. V was trimmed by 0 bases and J by 7 bases, leaving 22 bases between them. Germline V gives CDR1 SGHAT, CDR2 FQNNGV. In DNA, the CDR3 is TGTGCCAGCAGCTTAGACGGGTCCCGCAGGGGACCTTGGGAGCAGTACTTC. Its translation is CASSLDGSRRGPWEQYF.

CDR3 in amino acids: CASREQGISPQHF. In DNA form, the CDR3 reads TGTGCCAGTAGGGAACAGGGAATCTCACCCCAGCATTTT. The J gene is TRBJ1-5, the V gene TRBV19; TRBD1 might be the D (6 bases). The CDR3 has 13 residues. Germline-derived CDR1 and CDR2 are LNHDA and SQIVND (reference sequence). The V end was cut by 6 bases, the J end by 10 bases, with 16 bases between.

The chain links TRBV5-1 to TRBJ2-5, with unresolved D. This CDR3 spans 13 amino acids. Germline V gene data show CDR1 as SGHRS and CDR2 as YFSETQ. V was shortened by 6 bases and J by 4 bases, with 13 bases between the two germline ends. CDR3 residues: CASISDGGETQYF. The CDR3 coding sequence is TGCGCCAGCATCTCGGATGGCGGAGAGACCCAGTACTTC. The full variable domain, rest sourced from reference TRBV5-1 and TRBJ2-5, is KAGVTQTPRYLIKTRGQQVTLSCSPISGHRSVSWYQQTPGQGLQFLFEYFSETQRNKGNFPGRFSGRQFSNSRSEMNVSTLELGDSALYLCASISDGGETQYFGPGTRLLVL.

The V gene is TRBV7-2, the J gene TRBJ2-2, with TRBD2 matching over 7 bases. Germline CDR1 reads SGHTA; CDR2 reads FQGNSA. With 1 base clipped from V and 6 bases from J, the junction kept 8 bases outside the gene matches. There are 16 residues in the CDR3. The CDR3 protein is CASSLGGSGLAGELFF. The CDR3 region has the DNA TGTGCCAGCAGCTTAGGCGGGAGCGGATTAGCCGGGGAGCTGTTTTTT.

The chain has TRBV4-3 and TRBJ2-2, with D uncertain. Between the trimmed V and J ends, which lost 2 bases and 3 bases, there was a span of 13 bases. CDR3 length equals 16 residues. CDR1 and CDR2 (germline): LGHNA, YSLEER. The CDR3 DNA reads as TGCGCCAGCAGCCAACAGCTTGGAGCTCACACCGGGGAGCTGTTTTTT. Amino acids: CASSQQLGAHTGELFF.

The V gene is TRBV27, the J gene TRBJ1-6, with 7 positions matching TRBD1. The CDR3 runs to 15 residues. Germline values: CDR1 MNHEY, CDR2 SMNVEV (reference sequence). Unmatched junction bases numbered 4, after V lost 5 bases and J lost 3 bases. The CDR3 reads CASSGGQSYNSPLHF. The CDR3 DNA follows: TGTGCCAGCAGTGGGGGACAGAGCTATAATTCACCCCTCCACTTT.

The chain uses TRBV28 and TRBJ1-5, with 7 nucleotides matching TRBD1. This CDR3 contains 13 residues. With 5 bases clipped from V and 9 bases from J, the junction kept 7 bases outside the gene matches. The germline gives CDR1 MDHEN, CDR2 SYDVKM. The DNA for the CDR3 is TGTGCCAGCAGTACCCCCGGGACAGTGCCCCAGCATTTT. Protein sequence: CASSTPGTVPQHF.

CDR3 bases: TGCGCCAGCAGCTTACAGGGGATAGAAGAGACCCAGTACTTC. As protein: CASSLQGIEETQYF. V and J are TRBV5-1 and TRBJ2-5; 7 bases map to TRBD1. Unmatched junction bases numbered 4, after V lost 2 bases and J lost 3 bases. Germline V gene sequence: CDR1 SGHRS, CDR2 YFSETQ. This CDR3 is 14 amino acids long.

The sample holds one count of this clone. The CDR3 loop reads CASSSGLAGNNNEQFF. As DNA, the CDR3 is TGTGCCAGCAGCTCCGGACTAGCGGGAAACAACAATGAGCAGTTCTTC. The rearrangement joins TRBV7-3 to TRBJ2-1; 12 nucleotides agree with TRBD2. The CDR3 has 16 residues. Germline CDR1 is SGHTA and CDR2 is FQGTGA. Unmatched junction bases numbered 6, after V lost 4 bases and J lost 5 bases.